These 22 T cell receptor beta chains share one sample of origin, sequenced in a study of blood T cell repertoires in COVID-19. Assay: immunoSEQ multiplex PCR; the TCRdb copy retains only in-frame clones and omits some. The sample consists of some 200,000 clones, less than 90% of them appearing once. What was sequenced was peripheral blood. These receptors came from a woman aged 70-85 years with acute or convalescent COVID-19.

This chain links TRBV15 with TRBJ1-2, with D maybe TRBD1 (5 bases). Germline assignment: CDR1 LNHNV and CDR2 YYDKDF (reference sequence). Trimming shortened V by 0 bases and J by 2 bases, and 7 bases separated the two germline ends. This CDR3 region has 14 residues. The CDR3 region has the DNA TGTGCCACCAGCAGAGAAGCAGGGAACTATGGCTACACCTTC. Protein: CATSREAGNYGYTF.

The rearrangement joins TRBV29-1 to TRBJ1-1, with 9 bases identical to TRBD1. J gave up 1 base and V 4 bases, and 7 bases lay outside the gene matches. This CDR3 has 15 amino acids. CDR1 SQVTM and CDR2 ANQGSEA come from the germline V gene. The CDR3 bases are TGCAGCGTTGTGGACAGGGGAGGTTCGAACACTGAAGCTTTCTTT. Translated: CSVVDRGGSNTEAFF.

The chain has TRBV24-1 and TRBJ2-1; TRBD2 aligns across 11 bases. The length of the CDR3 is 16 residues. Unmatched junction bases numbered 9, after V lost 4 bases and J lost 8 bases. The germline V gene encodes CDR1 KGHDR and CDR2 SFDVKD. In DNA form, the CDR3 reads TGTGCCACCAGTGAGCCTACTAGCGGGAGTCTCGATGAGCAGTTCTTC. Residues: CATSEPTSGSLDEQFF.

This chain links TRBV5-4 with TRBJ2-1; D possibly corresponds to TRBD1 (5 bases). Trimming left V 4 bases short and J 2 bases short, with 10 bases between. This CDR3 is 14 amino acids long. Germline CDR1 is SGHNT and CDR2 is YYREEE (reference sequence). CDR3 bases: TGTGCCAGCAGCGGGGCTGGTCCCTACAATGAGCAGTTCTTC. Translation: CASSGAGPYNEQFF.

The rearrangement joins TRBV10-2 to TRBJ1-6; D is unresolved. The germline V gene has CDR1 WSHSY and CDR2 SAAADI. The CDR3 covers 15 residues. Trimming removed 6 bases at V and 7 bases at J, with 16 bases between. The CDR3 sequence: CASRKTGNLNSPLHF. The CDR3 bases are TGCGCCAGCAGAAAGACGGGAAATCTGAATTCACCCCTCCACTTT.

V usage is TRBV7-8 and J usage is TRBJ1-2, with D unclear. The germline V gene encodes CDR1 SGHVS and CDR2 FQNEAQ. Trimming left V 1 base short and J 5 bases short, with 11 bases between. This CDR3 is 14 amino acids long. The CDR3 sequence is CASSLEGRGYGYTF. The CDR3 nucleotides are TGTGCCAGCAGCTTAGAAGGTAGAGGGTATGGCTACACCTTC.

The V gene is TRBV12-3 or TRBV12-4, the J gene TRBJ1-1; D gene ambiguous. Between the trimmed V and J ends, which lost 5 bases and 11 bases, there was a span of 18 bases. The CDR3 runs 13 residues. DNA of the CDR3: TGTGCCAGCAGTCTAGGCGCCGCCGGAGGTGCTTTCTTT. Its translation: CASSLGAAGGAFF.

The V gene is TRBV25-1, the J gene TRBJ1-2; D possibly corresponds to TRBD1 (5 bases). Germline V gives CDR1 MGHDK, CDR2 SYGVNS. The CDR3 spans 14 residues. Trimming removed 1 base from V and 4 bases from J, with 10 bases in between. CDR3 region: CASSELAGPYGYTF. The CDR3 DNA sequence: TGTGCCAGCAGTGAATTGGCAGGGCCCTATGGCTACACCTTC.

The V and J genes are TRBV10-3 and TRBJ1-2; D unclear. The V gene's germline CDR1 is ENHRY and CDR2 SYGVKD. This CDR3 has 14 amino acids. With 2 bases removed from V and 4 bases from J, the gap between germline ends came to 11 bases. In nucleotides, the CDR3 is TGTGCCATCAGTGAGGACGGCGGAGGCTATGGCTACACCTTC. Its protein is CAISEDGGGYGYTF.

The rearrangement uses TRBV5-4 and TRBJ2-7; 8 bases map to TRBD1. V was pared by 5 bases and J by 4 bases, with 8 bases of the junction left unmatched. The CDR3 sequence is 14 residues long. The germline gives CDR1 SGHNT, CDR2 YYREEE (reference sequence). The CDR3 DNA sequence: TGTGCCAGCAGGTCTGACAGGGGTCTGTACGAGCAGTACTTC. Protein product: CASRSDRGLYEQYF.

Comment on this clone: Other DNA sequences in this specimen translate into the identical CDR3. V gene TRBV29-1 combines with J gene TRBJ2-7, with D perhaps matching TRBD1 (5 bases). There are 12 residues in the CDR3. Trimming removed 7 bases from V and 2 bases from J, with 12 bases in between. CDR1 SQVTM and CDR2 ANQGSEA come from the germline V gene. CDR3 sequence: CSARQGPYEQYF. As DNA, the CDR3 is TGCAGCGCAAGGCAGGGCCCCTACGAGCAGTACTTC.

The genes are TRBV5-4 and TRBJ2-5; the D gene is possibly TRBD2 (7 bases). Germline V CDR1 and CDR2: SGHNT, YYREEE (reference sequence). The V end lost 6 bases, the J end lost 4 bases, and 19 bases lay between the germline ends. This CDR3 contains 15 residues. DNA for the CDR3: TGTGCCAGCACCCGCCGTGGGGGGGGCGCAGAGACCCAGTACTTC. Protein: CASTRRGGGAETQYF.

The CDR3 loop reads CASSAQTAGRAEAFF. In nucleotides, the CDR3 is TGTGCCAGCAGCGCCCAGACAGCTGGTCGGGCTGAAGCTTTCTTT. The rearrangement uses TRBV7-2 and TRBJ1-1, with TRBD1 as a possible D gene (5 bases). The CDR3 is 15 amino acids. CDR1 SGHTA and CDR2 FQGNSA come from the germline V gene. Trimming shortened V by 5 bases and J by 6 bases, and 19 bases separated the two germline ends.

The chain recombines TRBV7-8 with TRBJ2-6, with 7 bases fitting TRBD2. Germline V gene lookup returns CDR1 SGHVS and CDR2 FQNEAQ. There are 19 residues in the CDR3. Losses at the gene ends were 5 bases for V and 4 bases for J; bases not matched to a gene: 17. The CDR3 protein is CASSRGRTRGFGGANVLTF. The CDR3 DNA sequence: TGTGCCAGCAGCCGAGGCCGGACTAGAGGGTTCGGCGGGGCCAACGTCCTGACTTTC.

The chain couples TRBV12-3 or TRBV12-4 to TRBJ1-1, with 7 nucleotides matching TRBD1. The J segment lost 4 bases and the V segment lost 5 bases, leaving 4 bases of the junction unmatched. CDR3 length: 13 residues. This chain's CDR3 is CASSKGAGTEAFF. The CDR3 DNA sequence: TGTGCCAGCAGTAAGGGGGCCGGCACTGAAGCTTTCTTT.

This clone was detected only once. The rearrangement links TRBV5-1 to TRBJ2-1; perhaps TRBD2 as D (6 bases). Per the germline V gene, CDR1 is SGHRS and CDR2 is YFSETQ. This CDR3 spans 16 amino acids. The germline V and J ends were trimmed by 4 bases and 2 bases, with 16 bases remaining between them. CDR3 sequence: CASSPGLGGTYNEQFF. The CDR3 nucleotides are TGCGCCAGCAGCCCAGGATTGGGGGGAACCTACAATGAGCAGTTCTTC.

The rearrangement uses TRBV6-5 and TRBJ1-4, with TRBD1 identical over 12 bases. Losses at the gene ends were 4 bases for V and 8 bases for J; bases not matched to a gene: 2. The CDR3 runs 14 residues. Germline V CDR1 and CDR2: MNHEY, SVGAGI. This CDR3 is CASSWDRGREKLFF. CDR3 in DNA: TGTGCCAGCAGTTGGGACAGGGGGCGGGAAAAACTGTTTTTT.

This clone was detected a few times. The gene calls are TRBV7-9 and TRBJ1-3; D is perhaps TRBD1 (5 bases). This CDR3 spans 15 amino acids. V dropped 1 base and J dropped 0 bases, with 7 bases sitting between them. Germline V gene lookup returns CDR1 SEHNR and CDR2 FQNEAQ (reference sequence). The CDR3 here is CASSLDGGSGNTIYF. The CDR3 coding sequence is TGTGCCAGCAGCTTAGACGGGGGCTCTGGAAACACCATATATTTT.

V and J are TRBV7-9 and TRBJ2-2; 9 bases agree with TRBD1. V lost 4 bases and J lost 7; bases outside the gene matches: 7. The CDR3 is 15 residues long. Per the germline V gene, CDR1 is SEHNR and CDR2 is FQNEAQ (reference sequence). The CDR3 DNA follows: TGTGCCAGCAGCTCGAGGACAGGGGCGCACGGGGAGCTGTTTTTT. This codes for CASSSRTGAHGELFF. The whole variable domain, remainder taken from reference TRBV7-9 and TRBJ2-2, is DTGVSQNPRHKITKRGQNVTFRCDPISEHNRLYWYRQTLGQGPEFLTYFQNEAQLEKSRLLSDRFSAERPKGSFSTLEIQRTEQGDSAMYLCASSSRTGAHGELFFGEGSRLTVL.

The rearrangement uses TRBV27 and TRBJ1-1; D is uncertain. Trimming removed 2 bases from V and 0 bases from J, with 13 bases in between. This CDR3 comprises 16 residues. Germline V CDR1 and CDR2: MNHEY, SMNVEV (reference sequence). CDR3 protein: CASSLGRTPMNTEAFF. CDR3 sequence (DNA): TGTGCCAGCAGTTTAGGGCGGACTCCAATGAACACTGAAGCTTTCTTT.

The rearrangement links TRBV2 to TRBJ1-4, with D perhaps matching TRBD1 (6 bases). V was cut by 6 bases and J by 3 bases, with 8 bases left in between. The CDR3 totals 13 residues. Per the germline V gene, CDR1 is SNHLY and CDR2 is FYNNEI. The CDR3 sequence: CASRYRANEKLFF. CDR3 coding DNA: TGTGCCAGCAGGTACAGGGCTAATGAAAAACTGTTTTTT.

This clone came up a few times. The V and J genes are TRBV21-1 and TRBJ1-4; TRBD1, the D gene given by the table, was not confirmed from the DNA. TRBV21-1 is deemed a pseudogene. The CDR3 sequence is 15 residues long. Here the CDR3 reads CASKGKTPPNEKLFF. CDR3 nucleotide sequence: TGTGCCAGCAAGGGGAAAACCCCGCCTAATGAAAAACTGTTTTTT.